This TCR beta chain was found in a study of cytomegalovirus exposure and HLA in healthy donors (dated by TCRdb to 2017 to 2019). General notes on the study: In an earlier analysis of fewer than 750 of the donors, 250 to 300 Gb of sequence data and 120 million or so unique TCR beta sequences from roughly 190 million T cells were reported. Roughly 300 gigabases of sequencing data and around 80 million unique TCR sequences made up an early release that covered fewer than 650 HLA-typed donors. The genetic ancestry cluster associated with self-reported Caucasian donors included 81% of the 398 genotyped donors. The study aimed to test whether cataloging public T cell receptors could reveal signatures of past pathogen exposure. The study used immunosequencing to profile the T cell repertoires of under 700 subjects and linked those repertoires to cytomegalovirus serostatus. Besides the first cohort of roughly 700 subjects, a separate validation cohort made up of roughly 120 different subjects was used. To predict cytomegalovirus infection status, the study brought together high-throughput TCR immunosequencing, statistical association of individual TCRs with disease status, and machine learning. In a later analysis, previously published TCR beta repertoires from several hundred donors were re-analyzed and high-resolution HLA genotyping was added so that TCR occurrence patterns could be studied. Rather than using new phenotypic data, the later analysis identified candidate immune exposures from TCR beta sequences and from how often those sequences occurred across donors. An earlier analysis of some 500 of the donors used high-throughput TCR beta sequencing to judge whether each TCR beta V gene segment behaved as functional or pseudogenic. Donor age, sex, ethnicity and CMV serostatus were compiled alongside the repertoire data. A later genetic analysis took genome-wide SNP genotypes for 398 of the 666 donors and used that subset as a discovery cohort. All discovery cohort repertoires had been generated on a single sequencing platform. Class I and class II HLA loci were covered by the typing at four-digit resolution. The number of typed donors differed by locus: roughly 629-640 for A, B, C, DRB1 and DQB1; some 500 for DQA1; 606 for DPA1; and some 450 for DPB1. Because of strong linkage in the cohort, roughly five DR-DQ haplotypes were treated as single units for association and clustering. Among roughly 400 genotyped donors of the cohort, an average of approximately 250,000 unique TCR beta nucleotide sequences were sequenced per donor, roughly a sixth of them non-productive. What the authors observed across the whole study: Because the 87-base-pair reads could not distinguish some IMGT-functional V segments, including TRBV6-2 and TRBV6-3, those segments were excluded. The classifier was reported to diagnose cytomegalovirus status with high specificity and sensitivity in both the original cohort and the validation cohort. In this cohort, only TCR beta chains were sequenced, and detectable features were limited by the absence of alpha or paired-chain data. When HLA alleles, especially DR and DQ, strongly co-occurred, TCR associations were difficult to assign to individual alleles. It was suggested by the authors that the approach could potentially be generalized to other disease states and immunological phenotypes. In vitro tests confirmed that three of the cytomegalovirus-associated TCR beta chains recognize cytomegalovirus antigens. Specific HLA alleles were associated with more than 15,000 TCR beta sequences at a false discovery rate of 0.05 in a later analysis. CMV serostatus was the only immune exposure information available for the cohort. A cluster of highly shared sequence variants was judged likely to be a technical artifact of the sequencing pipeline. The earlier analysis of about 600 of the donors excluded 15 to 20 rarely observed V segments, including chromosome 9 orphons, because counts were too low. Presence/absence analyses assumed roughly uniform sequencing depth across donors, an assumption that may not hold. Correlated functional status among segregating V segments might be attributable to linkage disequilibrium, but an unknown experimental factor could not be ruled out. A total of fewer than 200 TCR beta chains were listed by the study as associated with cytomegalovirus. According to a later analysis, parvovirus B19, influenza, CMV and Epstein-Barr virus appeared linked to several top co-occurrence clusters. Most TCR sequences were seen in very few donors, while some public TCRs were found in many individuals. Compared with the approximately 720-donor mean, donors in an Asian-associated ancestry cluster had fewer N-insertions in productive TCRs, according to a later genetic analysis. A later analysis found that most CMV-associated TCR beta chains appeared HLA-restricted, with HLA associations seemingly driven largely by CMV exposure. Compared with equally common non-associated chains, HLA-associated TCR beta chains in a later analysis were more clonally expanded and had lower generation probabilities. V-gene and J-gene trimming of TCR beta chains was associated with a missense DCLRE1C variant in a later genetic analysis, and the association was replicated in an independent cohort. Because some donors lacked HLA typing at each locus, the association tests relied only on the typed subset. An earlier analysis of around 500 of the donors showed that most TCR beta V segments appeared in productive rearrangements either about 87% or about 30% of the time, which broadly matched IMGT annotations. According to a later analysis, TCR association rates differed among HLA loci, with DRB1 alleles showing the most associated TCRs and HLA-C alleles showing the fewest. A further reported finding was that TCR beta sequences accurately predicted the HLA-A and HLA-B alleles for most subjects in the first cohort.

The library came from the immunoSEQ multiplex PCR assay. A mixture of 60 forward primers for TCR Vbeta segments and 13 reverse primers for TCR Jbeta segments was used in the multiplex PCR. Amplification of the CDR3 region of rearranged TCR beta genes was performed with a multiplex PCR assay on genomic DNA. The Illumina HiSeq System was used to sequence the amplified TCR beta libraries as 87-base-pair reads. The study's own analysis went as follows. Across the 670 or so repertoires, a later analysis counted 80 million or so unique TCR beta chains, 8.5 million to 12 million of which were shared by at least two donors. Raw reads were error-corrected and collapsed into unique sequences with a nearest-neighbor algorithm that merged closely related sequences to remove PCR and sequencing errors. V, D and J gene segments were assigned by aligning CDR3 sequences to IMGT reference sequences. For a sequence to be retained, at least a six-nucleotide match to both a V gene segment and a J gene segment was required. A rearrangement was called productive if the CDR3 had no stop codons and remained in frame with V and J, and every other rearrangement was called non-productive. CDR3 was defined according to IMGT convention as the region running from the second conserved V-encoded cysteine to the conserved J-encoded phenylalanine. In an earlier analysis of around 640 of the donors, sequences lacking an unambiguous match to a single V gene segment were excluded. In an earlier analysis of 587 of the donors, a V segment was called functional when productive rearrangements were above 56.7%, and segregating when the standard deviation between donors exceeded 5%. To diagnose cytomegalovirus status from the catalog of TCR beta chain sequences, a statistical classification framework was built. V and J gene assignment, in a later analysis, came from comparing TCR nucleotide sequences with IMGT/GENE-DB human TR gene sequences. In a later analysis, CDR3 sequences and most-parsimonious VDJ recombination scenarios were assigned using the TCRdist pipeline. In a later analysis, each TCR beta chain was defined by its CDR3 amino acid sequence together with its V-gene family, and reads lacking a unique V-gene family were excluded. As a way to deal with suspected cross-contamination and a sequencing artifact, a later analysis dropped approximately 590 nucleotide sequences that were highly shared and had low generation probability. A later analysis calculated a clonal expansion index for each public chain from normalized within-repertoire ranks of inferred template counts. Generation probabilities in a later analysis came from a VDJ recombination model fitted to out-of-frame rearrangements, and those results were checked against IGoR. In a later analysis, TCR-TCR, TCR-HLA and TCR-CMV co-occurrence was scored with hypergeometric tests, and a repertoire-size bias correction was applied to TCR pairs. False discovery rates were estimated in a later analysis by permuting HLA or CMV assignments 20 times. In a later analysis, co-occurring TCRs were grouped using DBSCAN, with TCRdist sequence similarity added in when clustering inside HLA-allele-positive subsets. For co-occurrence clustering, repertoires with fewer than 30,000 or more than 120,000 public chains were excluded, along with 4 to 6 repertoires with anomalous nucleotide sharing. TCRdb limited this immuneACCESS table to in-frame rearrangements with V and J called. A share of clones is missing; checked studies link under half to unresolved V genes, and the rest is unexplained. V and J calls and clone size follow that table, whereas D and trimming were derived from the DNA. The sample has under 200,000 clones on record, approximately 73% of them singletons. 4.5% to 5.5% of the sample goes to the ten largest clones.

About this clone: Its antigen has not been determined. Within one base of it there is no much larger clone, and no base qualities were kept.

The cohort comprised some 700 healthy bone marrow donors. At the time of sampling, all cohort members were nominally healthy, though unrecorded immune exposures were likely present. The donor was CMV seropositive and belonged to the group of about 290 seropositive cohort members. A peripheral blood sample was provided by each donor, and peripheral blood mononuclear cells were used for TCR beta sequencing. The Qiagen DNeasy Blood Extraction Kit was used to extract genomic DNA from the blood cell samples. V loses 4 bases at its end and J loses 2 bases; junction bases beyond the gene matches: 8. The germline V gene gives CDR1 as LGHNA and CDR2 as YSLEER. The CDR3 numbers 16 residues from cysteine through phenylalanine. This entry keeps only the CDR3 DNA: 48 bases, framed from base 1.

Sequenced sample: PBMCs. This TCR was recovered from a woman under 30 in good health and CMV-seropositive. The chain was built from TRBV4-3 and TRBJ2-7; 10 junctional bases match TRBD1. CDR3 sequence: CASSPVAGTGAYEQYF. Here is the DNA: TGCGCCAGCAGCCCTGTGGCGGGGACAGGGGCCTACGAGCAGTACTTC.